The 6 T cell receptor beta chains below come from one sample, sequenced in a study of OX40 agonist ivuxolimab in advanced cancers. The data were produced by immunoSEQ multiplex PCR, yet TCRdb's version contains in-frame clones alone and is incomplete. The table shows 30,000 to 45,000 clones, with about 90% occurring only once. The material sequenced was CD4+ or CD8+ T cells sorted from blood, taken in a trial of the OX40 agonist ivuxolimab. These receptors originate from an adult with an advanced solid tumor such as melanoma, head and neck, liver or kidney cancer.

V usage is TRBV19 and J usage is TRBJ2-2, with a weak D call TRBD2 (6 bases). The V gene lost 0 bases and the J gene lost 5 bases, with 7 bases spanning the gap. This CDR3 contains 14 residues. Germline CDR1 is LNHDA and CDR2 is SQIVND (reference sequence). In nucleotides, the CDR3 is TGTGCCAGTAGTATAGAGGGGGGTACCGGGGAGCTGTTTTTT. Protein product: CASSIEGGTGELFF.

The chain links TRBV9 to TRBJ2-4; perhaps TRBD2 as D (5 bases). The V gene's germline CDR1 is SGDLS and CDR2 YYNGEE. CDR3 length: 15 amino acids. The V end was cut by 0 bases, the J end by 6 bases, with 13 bases between. The CDR3 protein is CASSVDAGRGNIQYF. CDR3 bases: TGTGCCAGCAGCGTAGATGCAGGACGGGGAAACATTCAGTACTTC.

The V and J genes are TRBV5-6 and TRBJ1-1; possible D gene TRBD1, 5 bases. The CDR3 is made up of 15 amino acids. Deletions cut 0 bases from V and 6 bases from J, with 15 bases between. The germline V gene has CDR1 SGHDT and CDR2 YYEEEE. CDR3 protein: CASSLGVGVAAEAFF. The CDR3 DNA is TGTGCCAGCAGCTTGGGGGTAGGGGTGGCTGCTGAAGCTTTCTTT.

This chain links TRBV10-1 with TRBJ2-5; the D gene is possibly TRBD1 (6 bases). The CDR3 contains 15 residues. The germline gives CDR1 WNHNN, CDR2 SYGVQD (reference sequence). V was shortened by 0 bases and J by 7 bases, with 15 bases between the two germline ends. The CDR3 sequence is CASSESQGRGRTQYF. CDR3 nucleotides: TGCGCCAGCAGTGAGTCGCAGGGGCGCGGTAGGACCCAGTACTTC.

This clone has more than one count but fewer than ten. The sample has other DNA sequences that encode this CDR3 too. This sequence joins TRBV7-6 and TRBJ2-2; TRBD2 aligns across 10 bases. The V and J ends lost 1 base and 4 bases, in that order; junction bases with no gene match: 6. CDR3 length: 17 amino acids. CDR1 is SGHVS, CDR2 FNYEAQ, per germline. CDR3 amino acids: CASSLGAGGPGTGELFF. CDR3 DNA: TGTGCCAGCAGCTTAGGAGCGGGGGGGCCTGGCACCGGGGAGCTGTTTTTT.

V gene TRBV11-3 combines with J gene TRBJ2-2; D gene unclear. The germline V and J ends were trimmed by 4 bases and 1 base, with 10 bases remaining between them. The CDR3 totals 15 residues. Germline V gene lookup returns CDR1 SGHNT and CDR2 YENEEA. This CDR3 is CASSSRDGNTGELFF. The DNA for the CDR3 is TGTGCCAGCAGCTCAAGGGATGGGAACACCGGGGAGCTGTTTTTT.